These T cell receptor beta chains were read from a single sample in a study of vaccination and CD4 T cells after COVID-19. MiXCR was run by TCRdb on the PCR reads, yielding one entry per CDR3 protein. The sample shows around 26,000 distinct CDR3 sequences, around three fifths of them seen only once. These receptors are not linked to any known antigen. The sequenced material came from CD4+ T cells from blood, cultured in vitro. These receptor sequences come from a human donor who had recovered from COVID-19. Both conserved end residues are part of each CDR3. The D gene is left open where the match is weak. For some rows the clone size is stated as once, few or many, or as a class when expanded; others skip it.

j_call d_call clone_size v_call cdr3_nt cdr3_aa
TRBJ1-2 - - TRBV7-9 TGTGCCAGCAGCTTAAAGCAGGGAGAGTCCTATGGCTACACCTTC CASSLKQGESYGYTF
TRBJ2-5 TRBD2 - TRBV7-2 TGTGCCAGCAGCCCTTGGACTAGCGGCCCCCGGGAGACCCAGTACTTC CASSPWTSGPRETQYF
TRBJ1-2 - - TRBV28 TGTGCCAGCCGGCGGGGGGCGTTCGACGGCTACACCTTC CASRRGAFDGYTF
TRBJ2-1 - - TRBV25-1 TGTGCCAGCAGGCGGAGACTAGTTGATGAGCAGTTCTTC CASRRRLVDEQFF
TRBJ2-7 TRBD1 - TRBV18 TGTGCCAGCTCACCCCACAGGGGTTCCTACGAGCAGTACTTC CASSPHRGSYEQYF
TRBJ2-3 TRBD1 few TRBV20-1 TGCAGTGCCCTGGACAGGAACTCCAATCTGAAGTATTTT CSALDRNSNLKYF
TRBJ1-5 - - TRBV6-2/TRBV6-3 TGTGCCAGCAGTTACGCGGCGACATGGGACAATCAGCCCCAGCATTTT CASSYAATWDNQPQHF
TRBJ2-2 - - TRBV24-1 TGTGCCACCAGTGACCACCGGGACCTAAGGGGCACCGGGGAGCTGTTTTTT CATSDHRDLRGTGELFF
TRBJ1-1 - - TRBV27 TGTGCCAGCAGTTTGCAAGGGACTGAAGCTTTCTTT CASSLQGTEAFF
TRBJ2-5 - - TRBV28 TGTGCCAGCAGTGCCAACCAAGAGACCCAGTACTTC CASSANQETQYF
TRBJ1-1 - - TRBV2 TGTGCCAGCAGTGAAGCGCGGGACACAGGGGCTTTCTTT CASSEARDTGAFF
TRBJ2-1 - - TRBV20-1 TGCAGTGCTCTAGTAGCCAGATCCTACAATGAGCAGTTCTTC CSALVARSYNEQFF
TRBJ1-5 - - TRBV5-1 TGCGCCAGCAGCCGGGACGGATATAGCAATCAGCCCCAGCATTTT CASSRDGYSNQPQHF
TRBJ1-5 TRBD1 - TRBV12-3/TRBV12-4 TGTGCCAGCAGCAACAGGGGGCAGAGCAATCAGCCCCAGCATTTT CASSNRGQSNQPQHF
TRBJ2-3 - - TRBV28 TGTGCCAGCAGTAGGGGCAACACAGATACGCAGTATTTT CASSRGNTDTQYF
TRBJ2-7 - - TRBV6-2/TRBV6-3 TGTGCCAGCACTACACTAGGTCCCCTCGGATTTGGCGAGCAGTACTTC CASTTLGPLGFGEQYF
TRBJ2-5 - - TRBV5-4 TGTGCCAGCAGCTTGGGGCTAGCGCAAGAGACCCAGTACTTC CASSLGLAQETQYF
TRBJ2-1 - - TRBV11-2 TGTGCCAGCAGCCCGCAGTGGTCAAACCATGAGCAGTTCTTC CASSPQWSNHEQFF
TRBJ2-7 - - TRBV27 TGTGCCAGCAGCTTCGGGGCTAGGGGTTTTTGGCAGTACTTC CASSFGARGFWQYF
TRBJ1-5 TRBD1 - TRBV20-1 TGCAGTGCTAGGAGGACAGGTAATCAGCCCCAGCATTTT CSARRTGNQPQHF
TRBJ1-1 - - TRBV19 TGTGCCAGTAGTTTACAGGGAGGTGGCACTGAAGCTTTCTTT CASSLQGGGTEAFF
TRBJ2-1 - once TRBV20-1 TGCAGTGCTAGGAAGGACTCCCCGGAGGTGTTCTTC CSARKDSPEVFF
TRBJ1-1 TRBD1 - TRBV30 TGTGCCTGGAGTGTCCGACAGGGATCTACTGAAGCTTTCTTT CAWSVRQGSTEAFF
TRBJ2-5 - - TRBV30 TGTGCCTGGAATGTGGCGGGTCAAGAGACCCAGTACTTC CAWNVAGQETQYF
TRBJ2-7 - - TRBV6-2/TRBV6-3 TGTGCCAGCAGTACCCCGGGACCAGGGGCCTACGAGCAGTACTTC CASSTPGPGAYEQYF
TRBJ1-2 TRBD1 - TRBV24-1 TGTGCCACCAGGGATCGACAGGGACTCTATGGCTACACCTTC CATRDRQGLYGYTF
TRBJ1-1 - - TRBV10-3 TGTGCCATCAGTGAGTATGATCTGGGGGACACTGAAGCTTTCTTT CAISEYDLGDTEAFF
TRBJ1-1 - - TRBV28 TGTGCCAGCAGTTTATTAGGCACAGGGAACACTGAAGCTTTCTTT CASSLLGTGNTEAFF
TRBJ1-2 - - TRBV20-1 TGCAGTGCTAGCCCTGGGGGGGCGGTTGGGGGAGCCTATGGCTACACCTTC CSASPGGAVGGAYGYTF
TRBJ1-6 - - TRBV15 TGTGCCACCAGCAGAACGGTTCGAAGTTATTCACCCCTCCACTTT CATSRTVRSYSPLHF
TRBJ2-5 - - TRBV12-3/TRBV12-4 TGTGCCAGCAGTTTATCTGGGCGGGAGACCCAGTACTTC CASSLSGRETQYF
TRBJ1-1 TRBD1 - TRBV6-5 TGTGCCAGCAGTTACCGACCCCTGGACAGGGCTTTCTTT CASSYRPLDRAFF
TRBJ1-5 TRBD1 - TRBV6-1 TGTGCCAGCAAACCACGGACAGGAGGTTATAGCAATCAGCCCCAGCATTTT CASKPRTGGYSNQPQHF
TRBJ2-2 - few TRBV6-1 TGTGCCAGCGAAGGGTCGAACACCGGGGAGCTGTTTTTT CASEGSNTGELFF
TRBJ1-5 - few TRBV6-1 TGTGCCAGCAGTGCCCAGACGGTAGAGGATCAGCCCCAGCATTTT CASSAQTVEDQPQHF
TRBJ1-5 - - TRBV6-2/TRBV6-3 TGTGCCAGCAGTTACGGGGGGATAGGCAATCAGCCCCAGCATTTT CASSYGGIGNQPQHF
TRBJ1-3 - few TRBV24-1 TGTGCCACCAGTCAACCCCCAGGGACCTCTGGAAACACCATATATTTT CATSQPPGTSGNTIYF
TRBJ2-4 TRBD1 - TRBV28 TGTGCCAGCAGTCCGGGACAGAGGCGATCCAAAAACATTCAGTACTTC CASSPGQRRSKNIQYF
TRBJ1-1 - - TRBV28 TGTGCCAGCAGCCGGGTGTCTGAAGCTTTCTTT CASSRVSEAFF
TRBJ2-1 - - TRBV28 TGTGCCAGCACCGACGACAGCAGTCAGTTCTTC CASTDDSSQFF
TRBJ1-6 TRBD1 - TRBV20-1 TGCAGTGCAGCTAAGACAGGGGGGGCCGCGGGATCACCCCTCCACTTT CSAAKTGGAAGSPLHF
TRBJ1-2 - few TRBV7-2 TGTGCCAGCAGCTCAGACAGCAATCCTAACTATGGCTACACCTTC CASSSDSNPNYGYTF
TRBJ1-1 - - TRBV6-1 TGTGCCAGCACCCTTCAAGATGTCGAAGCTTTCTTT CASTLQDVEAFF
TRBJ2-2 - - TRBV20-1 TGCAGTGCTTCAAGGGCGTTGAGAACCGGGGAGCTGTTTTTT CSASRALRTGELFF